The present T cell receptor beta chain was sequenced within a study of blood T cell repertoires in COVID-19. Study background: Specimens from acute and convalescent COVID-19 originated in the United States, Italy and Spain. From T cells, B-cell-depleted T cells, or PBMCs came the material, which was cDNA or gDNA.

The germline CDR1 and CDR2 sequences are LNHDA and SQIVND (reference sequence). V was pared by 2 bases and J by 4 bases, with 14 bases between. CDR3 length equals 15 residues. Sequencing was performed with immunoSEQ multiplex PCR; in TCRdb, only in-frame clones are kept and a portion is missing. The sample shows some 110,000 clones, around 83% of them seen only once. The sample taken for sequencing was peripheral blood. This clonotype was sampled from a woman of 80 years or more with active or convalescent COVID-19. The chain has TRBV19 and TRBJ1-1; D remains ambiguous. The CDR3 sequence: CASSINQEEGTEAFF. The DNA for the CDR3 is TGTGCCAGTAGTATAAACCAGGAAGAGGGCACTGAAGCTTTCTTT.